This T cell receptor (beta chain) was obtained from a study of CD8 T cells in ankylosing spondylitis. This clonotype was counted ten times or more. Its antigen is undetermined. Study-wide findings and caveats: There were earlier reports of some motif variants in reactive arthritis synovial fluid and blood. The study looked at matched synovial fluid samples from ankylosing spondylitis patients. Disease-linked clones were reported to be significantly enriched there. Within peripheral blood, clones linked to disease were CD8+ and relatively rare. A motif of seven or eight highly homologous TCR beta variants was seen as apparently characteristic of ankylosing spondylitis blood.

The CDR3 consists of 13 residues. Trimming left V 1 base short and J 1 base short, with 5 bases between. CDR1 and CDR2 (germline): SGHRS, YFSETQ. It was by quantitative 5'-RACE with molecular barcodes that TCR beta libraries were made. TCRdb recomputed calls from the 5' RACE reads with MiXCR, one row per CDR3 protein. This sample has about 390,000 distinct CDR3 sequences, with about a fifth found just once. This sequence joins TRBV5-1 and TRBJ2-5; D gene ambiguous. The receptor was isolated from a male donor with ankylosing spondylitis. The source material was blood, either unsorted or a sorted T cell fraction (not recorded which). The DNA of the CDR3 is TGCGCCAGCAGCTTGAACCTCCAAGAGACCCAGTACTTC. This sequence encodes CASSLNLQETQYF.